These 31 T cell receptor beta chains came from one sample sequenced in a study of a mutant IDH1 vaccine in newly diagnosed glioma. Time point defined: week 11, during vaccination. Vaccination used 300 ug of mutant IDH1 20-mer peptide per dose, with topical imiquimod. These receptors' targets are unknown. Clones were sequenced by immunoSEQ multiplex PCR, and TCRdb holds only the in-frame ones, with some missing. The sample has tens of thousands of clones; approximately 80% are singletons. This specimen was PBMCs, taken from a glioma patient whose treatment included an IDH1 peptide vaccine. The receptors were sampled from a man aged 50 to 60 with glioma.

V usage is TRBV29-1 and J usage is TRBJ2-3; possible D gene TRBD2, 6 bases. The CDR3 totals 15 residues. Germline loops: CDR1 SQVTM, CDR2 ANQGSEA. V lost 5 bases, J lost 6 bases, and 21 bases lay in between. In DNA form, the CDR3 reads TGCAGCGTTTGGGACCCTTTCGGGAGTGGGGATACGCAGTATTTT. Amino acid sequence: CSVWDPFGSGDTQYF.

This clone came up once. This same CDR3 is encoded by further DNA sequences in the sample. The chain uses TRBV5-6 and TRBJ1-6; D remains unclear. V was pared by 2 bases and J by 2 bases, with 8 bases between. In germline, CDR1 is SGHDT, CDR2 YYEEEE. The length of the CDR3 is 15 residues. CDR3 protein: CASSFGTAYNSPLHF. CDR3 nucleotides: TGTGCCAGCAGCTTCGGAACAGCCTATAATTCACCCCTCCACTTT.

This clone was seen just once. The rearrangement uses TRBV27 and TRBJ2-5; 9 positions match TRBD1. This CDR3 contains 15 residues. CDR1 MNHEY and CDR2 SMNVEV come from the germline V gene (reference sequence). Trimming at V came to 5 bases and at J to 0 bases, leaving 4 bases not matched to a gene. The CDR3 loop reads CASSPGTGNQETQYF. The CDR3 nucleotides read TGTGCCAGCAGTCCCGGGACAGGGAACCAAGAGACCCAGTACTTC.

This clone was observed a few times. The chain recombines TRBV18 with TRBJ1-5; 7 bases map to TRBD1. The J segment lost 4 bases and the V segment lost 1 base, leaving 4 bases of the junction unmatched. Germline CDR1 reads KGHSH; CDR2 reads LQKENI. The CDR3 length is 15 residues. The CDR3 DNA follows: TGTGCCAGCTCACCACAGGGACAGAGAAATCAGCCCCAGCATTTT. Residues: CASSPQGQRNQPQHF.

J is TRBJ2-7 and V is TRBV27, with 11 bases matching TRBD2. CDR1 MNHEY and CDR2 SMNVEV come from the germline V gene (reference sequence). Trimming removed 6 bases from V and 0 bases from J; junction bases left unmatched: 13. CDR3 length: 18 amino acids. CDR3 nucleotide sequence: TGTGCCAGCAGCGAGTTTCAATTAGCGGGAGGGATCTCCTACGAGCAGTACTTC. It codes for CASSEFQLAGGISYEQYF.

Written as DNA, the CDR3 is TGTGCCAGTAGCGGGGGTTACGAGCAGTACTTC. Amino acids: CASSGGYEQYF. The gene calls are TRBV19 and TRBJ2-7; TRBD2 might be the D (6 bases). The CDR3 has 11 amino acids. With 6 bases removed from V and 4 bases from J, the gap between germline ends came to 7 bases. Germline lookup yields CDR1 LNHDA and CDR2 SQIVND (reference sequence).

The rearrangement links TRBV6-4 to TRBJ2-7, with 12 bases fitting TRBD2. The CDR3 is made up of 15 amino acids. Losses at the gene ends were 6 bases for V and 1 base for J; bases not matched to a gene: 4. Germline values: CDR1 MRHNA, CDR2 SNTAGT. The CDR3 loop is CASRTSGRMSYEQYF. The CDR3 DNA reads as TGTGCCAGCAGGACTAGCGGGAGAATGTCCTACGAGCAGTACTTC.

The rearrangement links TRBV7-9 to TRBJ1-1; 9 nucleotides match TRBD1. The length of the CDR3 is 17 residues. Germline CDR1 is SEHNR and CDR2 is FQNEAQ (reference sequence). J was trimmed by 0 bases and V by 7 bases; bases with no gene match: 12. DNA of the CDR3: TGTGCCAGCACCCCCACCCCCGGGACAGGGATGAACACTGAAGCTTTCTTT. Amino acids: CASTPTPGTGMNTEAFF.

The chain employs TRBV25-1 and TRBJ2-6, with no clear D. CDR3 length equals 15 residues. The V end lost 3 bases, the J end lost 3 bases, and 9 bases lay between the germline ends. CDR1 is MGHDK and CDR2 is SYGVNS in the germline V gene. The CDR3 region is CASSESGSGANVLTF. Written as DNA, the CDR3 is TGTGCCAGCAGTGAGTCAGGCAGTGGGGCCAACGTCCTGACTTTC.

The chain is built from TRBV7-2 and TRBJ2-7, with D unresolved. The CDR3 totals 12 residues. Trimming pared 11 bases from V and 4 bases from J, leaving 15 bases between. Germline V gene data show CDR1 as SGHTA and CDR2 as FQGNSA. The CDR3 nucleotides read TGTGCCGTCGGGCAGCGAGATTACGAGCAGTACTTC. Its translation: CAVGQRDYEQYF.

In its sample, this clone was seen a few times. The chain links TRBV6-1 to TRBJ2-5; 9 bases match TRBD1. Germline CDR1 is MNHNS and CDR2 is SASEGT. The ends lost 8 bases at V and 7 bases at J; junction bases unmatched: 8. The CDR3 totals 13 residues. CDR3 DNA sequence: TGTGCCAGCCTGCCGGGACAGGGTGGGACCCAGTACTTC. Translated, it gives CASLPGQGGTQYF.

Concerning this clone: One end of the junction fails to match germline, which may point to a read error. The chain couples TRBV14 to TRBJ2-7, with D perhaps given as TRBD1 or TRBD2 (7 bases each). CDR3 size: 13 residues. Germline V gene data show CDR1 as SGHDN and CDR2 as FVKESK. The CDR3 DNA follows: TGTGCCAGCACCCAACAGGGGAGGGCGGAGCAGTACTTC. Encoded protein: CASTQQGRAEQYF.

V is TRBV7-8 and J is TRBJ1-2; 7 nucleotides align to TRBD1. The CDR3 is made up of 13 amino acids. Per germline, CDR1 SGHVS and CDR2 FQNEAQ. The V gene end was trimmed by 4 bases and the J gene end by 10 bases; junction bases not matched to a gene: 9. CDR3 sequence reads: CASSYSTGMTYTF. CDR3 nucleotide sequence: TGTGCCAGCAGCTACTCGACAGGGATGACCTACACCTTC.

The rearrangement joins TRBV27 to TRBJ2-2; D is unresolved. V lost 4 bases and J 4 bases, leaving 16 bases between the germline ends. Germline lookup yields CDR1 MNHEY and CDR2 SMNVEV (reference sequence). This CDR3 spans 16 amino acids. CDR3 nucleotides: TGTGCCAGCAGTTCTGACCTTACTGGCAGCACCGGGGAGCTGTTTTTT. Amino acid sequence: CASSSDLTGSTGELFF.

The V and J genes are TRBV14 and TRBJ2-3; D unresolved. Trimming cost V 0 bases and J 5 bases, with 18 bases left between them. The germline V gene has CDR1 SGHDN and CDR2 FVKESK. There are 17 residues in the CDR3. The CDR3 protein is CASSQDRRTQVVDTQYF. The DNA for the CDR3 is TGTGCCAGCAGCCAAGATAGAAGGACGCAAGTGGTAGATACGCAGTATTTT.

V usage is TRBV7-9 and J usage is TRBJ2-7, with 7 bases aligning to TRBD2. The CDR3 extends over 16 amino acids. V was clipped by 5 bases and J by 2 bases; unmatched bases: 12. CDR1 and CDR2 (germline): SEHNR, FQNEAQ (reference sequence). CDR3 in amino acids: CASSLGEGTGTYEQYF. CDR3 DNA sequence: TGTGCCAGCAGCCTTGGGGAGGGGACGGGAACCTACGAGCAGTACTTC.

V usage is TRBV6-1 and J usage is TRBJ1-6, with unresolved D. This CDR3 contains 15 residues. CDR1 is MNHNS and CDR2 is SASEGT in the germline V gene. The V gene lost 2 bases and the J gene lost 2 bases, with 7 bases spanning the gap. This CDR3 reads CASSERKPYNSPLHF. CDR3 sequence (DNA): TGTGCCAGCAGTGAAAGGAAACCCTATAATTCACCCCTCCACTTT.

The chain is built from TRBV19 and TRBJ1-1; perhaps TRBD1 as D (6 bases). The CDR3 has 14 residues. Germline V lookup: CDR1 LNHDA, CDR2 SQIVND (reference sequence). Trimming shortened V by 7 bases and J by 7 bases, and 19 bases separated the two germline ends. The CDR3 sequence: CASKRGSEQGEAFF. DNA for the CDR3: TGTGCCAGTAAGAGGGGGAGCGAGCAAGGTGAAGCTTTCTTT.

The chain combines TRBV5-6 with TRBJ2-1; D is tentatively TRBD1 or TRBD2 (7 bases each). Germline V gives CDR1 SGHDT, CDR2 YYEEEE. CDR3 length: 19 residues. V lost 4 bases and J 6 bases, leaving 29 bases between the germline ends. The CDR3 DNA sequence: TGTGCCAGCAGCCCCATAACAGGGGAGGGAATAGCGGGCCGCAATGAGCAGTTCTTC. Protein: CASSPITGEGIAGRNEQFF.

The chain combines TRBV4-3 with TRBJ2-7; TRBD2 is a possible D gene (6 bases). The CDR3 is made up of 18 amino acids. CDR1 and CDR2 (germline): LGHNA, YSLEER. V dropped 0 bases and J dropped 4 bases, with 22 bases sitting between them. The CDR3 coding sequence is TGCGCCAGCAGCCAAGATTTGGCTAGTCAAGCTCGGGGGTACGAGCAGTACTTC. It specifies CASSQDLASQARGYEQYF.

The rearrangement joins TRBV19 to TRBJ1-2; 12 nucleotides align to TRBD1. Trimming removed 7 bases from V and 2 bases from J; junction bases left unmatched: 11. CDR1 is LNHDA, CDR2 SQIVND, per germline (reference sequence). This CDR3 is 17 amino acids long. The CDR3 region is CASTQGTGGDGNYGYTF. The CDR3, as DNA: TGTGCCAGTACCCAAGGGACAGGGGGCGACGGAAACTATGGCTACACCTTC.

The V call is TRBV4-1, the J call TRBJ2-3; weak D call: TRBD2 (6 bases). This CDR3 is built from 16 residues. CDR1 is MGHRA, CDR2 YSYEKL, per germline. Between the trimmed V and J ends, which lost 0 bases and 0 bases, there was a span of 10 bases. The DNA for the CDR3 is TGCGCCAGCAGCCAAGAAGTAGCGGAGAGCACAGATACGCAGTATTTT. Its protein is CASSQEVAESTDTQYF.

The chain carries TRBV28 and TRBJ2-5, with D possibly matching TRBD2 (6 bases). Germline CDR1 MDHEN, CDR2 SYDVKM. V was cut by 2 bases and J by 2 bases, with 12 bases left in between. The CDR3 contains 15 residues. The CDR3 here is CASSLPGSGQETQYF. CDR3 DNA: TGTGCCAGCAGTTTACCCGGGAGTGGGCAAGAGACCCAGTACTTC.

This chain joins TRBV27 and TRBJ2-7, with D tentatively TRBD2 (6 bases). The V end was cut by 3 bases, the J end by 6 bases, with 9 bases between. CDR1 and CDR2 (germline): MNHEY, SMNVEV (reference sequence). The CDR3 is made up of 12 amino acids. The CDR3 nucleotides read TGTGCCAGCAGTTTCGGGGGAGGCGAGCAGTACTTC. Protein sequence: CASSFGGGEQYF.

The chain carries TRBV28 and TRBJ2-5; 12 bases are shared with TRBD2. The CDR3 loop spans 15 amino acids. From germline, CDR1 is MDHEN and CDR2 SYDVKM. V shed 7 bases and J 4 bases; nucleotides not matched to a gene: 7. The CDR3 DNA follows: TGTGCCAGCACCTCGACTAGCGGGAGTAGAGAGACCCAGTACTTC. Protein product: CASTSTSGSRETQYF.

This clone has just one count. V usage is TRBV20-1 and J usage is TRBJ2-1; D is ambiguous. The V end lost 5 bases, the J end lost 10 bases, and 12 bases lay between the germline ends. The CDR3 has 11 amino acids. Germline assignment: CDR1 DFQATT and CDR2 SNEGSKA (reference sequence). CDR3 in DNA: TGCAGTGCTGGGCCCTTCGGGGAGCAGTTCTTC. It encodes CSAGPFGEQFF.

The table lists this clone with a count of one. V gene TRBV15 combines with J gene TRBJ2-5; D may be TRBD1 (5 bases). Trimming removed 0 bases from V and 7 bases from J, with 15 bases in between. This CDR3 region has 15 residues. Germline V gene sequence: CDR1 LNHNV, CDR2 YYDKDF (reference sequence). The CDR3 spells CATSRDGQPVGTQYF. DNA for the CDR3: TGTGCCACCAGCAGAGATGGACAACCGGTAGGGACCCAGTACTTC.

The table lists this clone with a few counts. The chain recombines TRBV6-1 with TRBJ2-3; TRBD2 matches 9 bases. V lost 4 bases to trimming and J lost 2 bases; unmatched junction nucleotides: 4. The CDR3 length is 15 residues. CDR1 MNHNS and CDR2 SASEGT come from the germline V gene. This CDR3 reads CASSVAGGITDTQYF. The CDR3 nucleotides read TGTGCCAGCAGTGTGGCGGGGGGGATCACAGATACGCAGTATTTT.

The rearrangement links TRBV29-1 to TRBJ1-5; 9 positions match TRBD1. In germline, CDR1 is SQVTM, CDR2 ANQGSEA. Trimming cost V 7 bases and J 5 bases; bases outside gene matches: 18. CDR3 size: 17 residues. CDR3 nucleotide sequence: TGCAGCGAACTTACCAGCCGGGACAGGGCAAGTTATCAGCCCCAGCATTTT. This translates into CSELTSRDRASYQPQHF.

The V and J genes are TRBV4-1 and TRBJ2-3, with D hard to call. The germline gives CDR1 MGHRA, CDR2 YSYEKL. The V and J ends lost 0 bases and 1 base respectively, with 8 bases between them. This CDR3 has 15 amino acids. The CDR3 loop reads CASSQDLGRTDTQYF. As DNA, the CDR3 is TGCGCCAGCAGCCAAGATCTCGGTCGCACAGATACGCAGTATTTT.

The J gene is TRBJ2-3, the V gene TRBV5-4, with 8 bases fitting TRBD2. The ends lost 4 bases at V and 8 bases at J; junction bases unmatched: 15. The germline V gene has CDR1 SGHNT and CDR2 YYREEE (reference sequence). The CDR3 has 16 amino acids. The CDR3 DNA sequence: TGTGCCAGCAGCCCTGGAGGTGGTAGCGGGGTTCGTACGCAGTATTTT. Translating gives CASSPGGGSGVRTQYF.